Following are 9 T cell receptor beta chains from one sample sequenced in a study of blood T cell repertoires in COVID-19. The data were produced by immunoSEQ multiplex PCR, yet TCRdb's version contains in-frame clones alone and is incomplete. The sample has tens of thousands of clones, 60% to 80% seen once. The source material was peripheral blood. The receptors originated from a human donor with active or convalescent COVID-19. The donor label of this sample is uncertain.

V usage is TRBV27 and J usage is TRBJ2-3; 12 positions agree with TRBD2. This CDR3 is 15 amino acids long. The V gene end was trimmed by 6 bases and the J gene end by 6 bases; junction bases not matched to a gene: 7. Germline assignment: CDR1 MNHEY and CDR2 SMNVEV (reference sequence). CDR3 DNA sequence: TGTGCCAGCAGCAACGGACTAGCGGGATCGGATACGCAGTATTTT. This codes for CASSNGLAGSDTQYF.

The CDR3 DNA follows: TGTGCCAGCAGCCGGACCGGGACTAGCGGGGCTAATGAGCAGTTCTTC. Its translation is CASSRTGTSGANEQFF. The rearrangement uses TRBV4-2 and TRBJ2-1; 13 positions match TRBD2. The J segment lost 7 bases and the V segment lost 4 bases, leaving 7 bases of the junction unmatched. The CDR3 totals 16 residues. Germline-derived CDR1 and CDR2 are LGHNA and YNFKEQ.

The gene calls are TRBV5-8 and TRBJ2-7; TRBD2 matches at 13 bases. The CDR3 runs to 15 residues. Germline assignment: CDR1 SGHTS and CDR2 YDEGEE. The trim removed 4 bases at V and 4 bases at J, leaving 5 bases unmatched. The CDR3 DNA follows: TGTGCCAGCAGCACGGGACTAGCGGGAAGATACGAGCAGTACTTC. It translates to CASSTGLAGRYEQYF.

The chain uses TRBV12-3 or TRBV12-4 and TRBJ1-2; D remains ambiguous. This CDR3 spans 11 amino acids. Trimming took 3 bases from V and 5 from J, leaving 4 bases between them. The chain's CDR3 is CASSFEYGYTF. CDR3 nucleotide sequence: TGTGCCAGCAGTTTTGAGTATGGCTACACCTTC.

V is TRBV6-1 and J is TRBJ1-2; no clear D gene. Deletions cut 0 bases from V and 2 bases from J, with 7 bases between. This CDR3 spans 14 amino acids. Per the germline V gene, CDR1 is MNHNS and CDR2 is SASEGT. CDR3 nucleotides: TGTGCCAGCAGTGAAGCGGGCAGGAACTATGGCTACACCTTC. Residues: CASSEAGRNYGYTF.

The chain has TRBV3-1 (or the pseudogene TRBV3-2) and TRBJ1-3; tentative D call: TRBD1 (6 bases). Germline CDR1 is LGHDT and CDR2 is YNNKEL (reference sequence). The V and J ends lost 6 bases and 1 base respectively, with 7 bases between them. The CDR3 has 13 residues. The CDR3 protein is CASRGTSGNTIYF. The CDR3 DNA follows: TGTGCCAGCAGGGGGACATCTGGAAACACCATATATTTT.

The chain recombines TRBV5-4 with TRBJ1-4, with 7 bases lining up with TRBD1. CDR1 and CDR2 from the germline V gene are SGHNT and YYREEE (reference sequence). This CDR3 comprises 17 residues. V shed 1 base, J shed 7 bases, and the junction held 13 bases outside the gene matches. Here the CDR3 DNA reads TGTGCCAGCAGCTTGTTTGGCGGGGCAGGGGGAGGTGAAAAACTGTTTTTT. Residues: CASSLFGGAGGGEKLFF.

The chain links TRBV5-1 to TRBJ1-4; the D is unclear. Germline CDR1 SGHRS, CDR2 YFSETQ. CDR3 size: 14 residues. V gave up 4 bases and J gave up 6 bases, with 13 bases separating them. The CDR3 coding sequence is TGCGCCAGCAGCCCGACCCAAGCGGATGAAAAACTGTTTTTT. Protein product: CASSPTQADEKLFF.

The CDR3 coding sequence is TGTGCCAGCAGCCCAGGGGGGTCTAGCACAGATACGCAGTATTTT. As protein: CASSPGGSSTDTQYF. The chain links TRBV7-9 to TRBJ2-3, with D possibly matching TRBD1 (7 bases). The CDR3 is 15 residues long. Germline lookup yields CDR1 SEHNR and CDR2 FQNEAQ (reference sequence). The V gene lost 5 bases and the J gene lost 0 bases, with 12 bases spanning the gap.